Sequencing of this TCR beta chain was carried out in a study of blood T cell repertoires in COVID-19. Assay: immunoSEQ multiplex PCR; the TCRdb copy retains only in-frame clones and omits some. The sample includes about 200,000 clones, 82% seen only once; the top ten take around 5.2%. This clone was counted between two and nine times. There are 12 residues in the CDR3. Deletions cut 8 bases from V and 4 bases from J, with 11 bases between. The sequence came from a woman in her fifties or sixties with acute COVID-19. The chain links TRBV12-3 or TRBV12-4 to TRBJ1-2; D may be TRBD1 (6 bases). The specimen sequenced was PBMCs or T cells enriched from blood (not recorded which). CDR3 region: CASGGASYGYTF. The CDR3 DNA sequence: TGTGCCAGCGGGGGGGCTTCCTATGGCTACACCTTC.